The sequence of this T cell receptor beta chain was determined in a study of regulatory T cells in long-lasting Graves disease. Time point meaning: newly diagnosed GD, antithyroid drugs for less than 3 months. From RNA extracted from PBMCs, the TCR library was made. Approximately 10-milliliter peripheral blood samples went into EDTA tubes. Arm-PCR with iRepertoire HTBI primers amplified the CDR3 regions for these TCR beta libraries. A single record per CDR3 protein comes from TCRdb applying MiXCR to the multiplex PCR reads. Of 530,000 or so distinct CDR3 sequences listed, about 15% are singletons. This CDR3 is 14 amino acids long. From germline, CDR1 is DFQATT and CDR2 SNEGSKA (reference sequence). The V gene lost 3 bases and the J gene lost 7 bases, with 19 bases spanning the gap. These sequences were also reported in another study, on T cells in Graves' hyperthyroidism and ophthalmopathy.

The source material was peripheral blood mononuclear cells (PBMCs), sampled at new diagnosis, from a patient treated with antithyroid drugs. V is TRBV20-1 and J is TRBJ2-7; either TRBD1 or TRBD2 may fit D (6 bases each). This clonotype originated in a man aged 18 to 29 with Graves disease. The CDR3, as DNA: TGCAGTGCTAGGCGCCCGGGGGCCAACAATGAGCAGTACTTC. Translation gives CSARRPGANNEQYF.